The table lists the clone carrying this T cell receptor beta chain with many counts. This sample was taken from a study of kidney transplant recipient with SARS-CoV-2 infection. The V end was cut by 3 bases, the J end by 4 bases, with 21 bases between. CDR1 is SGHTA and CDR2 is FQGNSA in the germline V gene. This CDR3 is built from 17 residues. MiXCR, applied by TCRdb to the reads, yields one record per CDR3 protein. The sample records some 220,000 distinct CDR3 sequences, about 28% being singletons. This receptor was obtained from a male patient in his 30s who had COVID-19 and was a kidney transplant recipient. Some T cells could come from the graft donor. The specimen was a blood sample, collected at baseline and on approximately day 120 from a kidney transplant recipient. This chain uses TRBV7-2 with TRBJ1-2, with D hard to call. The CDR3 is CASSFCIRDGKTYGYTF. CDR3 DNA: TGTGCCAGCAGCTTTTGTATCAGAGACGGAAAGACCTATGGCTACACCTTC.